This T cell receptor beta chain was recorded in a study of response to subunit inactivated influenza vaccine. Study results and limitations: Authors suggested each seasonal flu vaccination may recruit only limited numbers of new T cells.

Turning to this clonotype: Its antigen is unidentified.

TCRdb redid the calling of the RT-PCR reads with MiXCR, one entry per CDR3 protein. Here the sample spans roughly 650,000 distinct CDR3 sequences, 15% to 18% being singletons. Germline V gene sequence: CDR1 GTSNPN, CDR2 SVGIG (reference sequence). V dropped 3 bases and J dropped 0 bases, with 9 bases sitting between them. CDR3 size: 14 residues. The clonotype comes from a man aged 45-65 years who received an inactivated influenza vaccine. The genes are TRBV30 and TRBJ2-1; unclear D gene. Material: PBMCs from blood, obtained 12 days after vaccination. Here the CDR3 reads CAWSLANSYNEQFF. The CDR3, as DNA: TGTGCCTGGAGCCTGGCGAACTCCTACAATGAGCAGTTCTTC. Full variable domain (outside the CDR3, taken from reference TRBV30 and TRBJ2-1): SQTIHQWPATLVQPVGSPLSLECTVEGTSNPNLYWYRQAAGRGLQLLFYSVGIGQISSEVPQNLSASRPQDRQFILSSKKLLLSDSGFYLCAWSLANSYNEQFFGPGTRLTVL.